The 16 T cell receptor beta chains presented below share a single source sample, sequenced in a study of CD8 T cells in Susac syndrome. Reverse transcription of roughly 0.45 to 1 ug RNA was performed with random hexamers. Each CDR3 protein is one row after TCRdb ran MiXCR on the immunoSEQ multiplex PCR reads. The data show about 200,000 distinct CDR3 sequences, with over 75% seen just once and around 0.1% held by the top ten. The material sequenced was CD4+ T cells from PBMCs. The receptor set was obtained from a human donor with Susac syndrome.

The CDR3 sequence is CASSGPGGSGNTIYF. The CDR3, as DNA: TGTGCCAGCAGCGGCCCGGGGGGCTCTGGAAACACCATATATTTT. V is TRBV5-4 and J is TRBJ1-3; D may be TRBD1 (5 bases). Germline loops: CDR1 SGHNT, CDR2 YYREEE (reference sequence). V was clipped by 4 bases and J by 0 bases, with 11 bases between them. The CDR3 loop spans 15 amino acids.

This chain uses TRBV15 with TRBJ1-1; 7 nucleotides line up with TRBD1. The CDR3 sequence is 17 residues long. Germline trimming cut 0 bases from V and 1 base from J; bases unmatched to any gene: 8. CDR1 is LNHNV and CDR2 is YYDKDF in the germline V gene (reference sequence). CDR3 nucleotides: TGTGCCACCAGCAGAGATCCAGGCAGGGGGAGGAACACTGAAGCTTTCTTT. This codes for CATSRDPGRGRNTEAFF. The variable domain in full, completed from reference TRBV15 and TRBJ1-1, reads DAMVIQNPRYQVTQFGKPVTLSCSQTLNHNVMYWYQQKSSQAPKLLFHYYDKDFNNEADTPDNFQSRRPNTSFCFLDIRSPGLGDTAMYLCATSRDPGRGRNTEAFFGQGTRLTVV.

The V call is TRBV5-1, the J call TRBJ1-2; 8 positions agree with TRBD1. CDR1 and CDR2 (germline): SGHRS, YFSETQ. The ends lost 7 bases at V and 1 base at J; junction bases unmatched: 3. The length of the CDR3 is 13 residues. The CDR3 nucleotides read TGCGCCAGCTCAGGGGGCTATAACTATGGCTACACCTTC. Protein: CASSGGYNYGYTF.

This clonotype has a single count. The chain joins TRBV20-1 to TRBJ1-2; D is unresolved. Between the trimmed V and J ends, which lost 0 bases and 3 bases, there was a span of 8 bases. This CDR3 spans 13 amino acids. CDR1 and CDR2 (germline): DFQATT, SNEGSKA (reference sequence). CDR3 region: CSAREGFDYGYTF. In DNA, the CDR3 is TGCAGTGCTAGAGAGGGTTTCGACTATGGCTACACCTTC.

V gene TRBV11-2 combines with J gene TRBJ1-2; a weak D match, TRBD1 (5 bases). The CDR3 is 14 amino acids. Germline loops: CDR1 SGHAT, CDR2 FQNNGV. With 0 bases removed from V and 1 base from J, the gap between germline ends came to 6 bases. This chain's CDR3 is CASSLDDSNYGYTF. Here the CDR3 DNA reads TGTGCCAGCAGCTTAGATGACAGTAACTATGGCTACACCTTC.

The CDR3 region has the DNA TGTGCCAGCAGCTTAGACCCGGCACGACGTAACTATGGCTACACCTTC. It specifies CASSLDPARRNYGYTF. The chain employs TRBV11-2 and TRBJ1-2; D ambiguous. The germline V gene encodes CDR1 SGHAT and CDR2 FQNNGV. This CDR3 contains 16 residues. V dropped 0 bases and J dropped 1 base, with 12 bases sitting between them.

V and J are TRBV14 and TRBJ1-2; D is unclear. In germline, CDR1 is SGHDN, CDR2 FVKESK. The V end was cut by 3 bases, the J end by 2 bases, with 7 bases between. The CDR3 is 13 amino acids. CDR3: CASSHVFNYGYTF. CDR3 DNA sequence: TGTGCCAGCAGCCACGTATTCAACTATGGCTACACCTTC.

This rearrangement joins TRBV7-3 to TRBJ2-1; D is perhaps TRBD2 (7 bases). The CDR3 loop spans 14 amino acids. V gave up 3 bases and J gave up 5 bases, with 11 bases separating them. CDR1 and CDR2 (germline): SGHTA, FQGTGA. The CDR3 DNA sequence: TGTGCCAGCAGCTTTGGGGGGGCCAACAATGAGCAGTTCTTC. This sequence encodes CASSFGGANNEQFF.

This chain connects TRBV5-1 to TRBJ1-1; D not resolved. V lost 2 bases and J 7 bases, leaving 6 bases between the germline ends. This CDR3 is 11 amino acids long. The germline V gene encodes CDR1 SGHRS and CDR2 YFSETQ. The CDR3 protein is CASSFANEAFF. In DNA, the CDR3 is TGCGCCAGCAGCTTTGCGAATGAAGCTTTCTTT.

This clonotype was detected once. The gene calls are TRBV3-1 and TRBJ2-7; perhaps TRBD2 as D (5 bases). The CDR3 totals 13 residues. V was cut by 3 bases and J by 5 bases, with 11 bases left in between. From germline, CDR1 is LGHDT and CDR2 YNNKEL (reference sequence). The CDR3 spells CASSQAGIDEQYF. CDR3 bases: TGTGCCAGCAGCCAGGCGGGTATCGACGAGCAGTACTTC.

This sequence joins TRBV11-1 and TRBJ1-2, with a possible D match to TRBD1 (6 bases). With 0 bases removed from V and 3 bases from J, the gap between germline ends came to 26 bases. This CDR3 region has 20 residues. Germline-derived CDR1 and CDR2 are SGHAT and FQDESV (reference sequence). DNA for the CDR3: TGTGCCAGCAGCTTAGCCCTACCTCCCGGGACAAACTTCTTCCACTATGGCTACACCTTC. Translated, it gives CASSLALPPGTNFFHYGYTF.

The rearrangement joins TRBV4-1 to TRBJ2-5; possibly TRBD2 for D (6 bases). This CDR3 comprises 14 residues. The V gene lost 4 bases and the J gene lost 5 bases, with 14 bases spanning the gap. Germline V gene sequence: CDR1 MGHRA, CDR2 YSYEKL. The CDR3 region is CASSPSGTRETQYF. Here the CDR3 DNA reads TGCGCCAGCAGCCCCTCCGGGACTCGGGAGACCCAGTACTTC.

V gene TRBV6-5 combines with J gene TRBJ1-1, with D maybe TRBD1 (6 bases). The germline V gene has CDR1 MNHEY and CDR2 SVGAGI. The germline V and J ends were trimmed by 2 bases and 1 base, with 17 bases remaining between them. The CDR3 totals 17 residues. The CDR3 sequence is CASSYGGQTYPNTEAFF. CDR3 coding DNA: TGTGCCAGCAGTTACGGTGGACAGACCTATCCGAACACTGAAGCTTTCTTT.

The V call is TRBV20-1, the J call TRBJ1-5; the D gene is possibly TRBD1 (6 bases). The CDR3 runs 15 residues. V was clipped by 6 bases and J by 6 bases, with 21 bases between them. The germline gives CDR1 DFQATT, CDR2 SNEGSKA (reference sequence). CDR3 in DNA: TGCAGTGCCCCGGTGGGGGCCCTGGGAGGTCAGCCCCAGCATTTT. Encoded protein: CSAPVGALGGQPQHF.

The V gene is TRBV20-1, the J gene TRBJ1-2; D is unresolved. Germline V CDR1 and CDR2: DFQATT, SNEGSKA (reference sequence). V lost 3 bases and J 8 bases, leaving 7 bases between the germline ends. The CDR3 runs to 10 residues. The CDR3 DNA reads TGCAGTGCTAGGACGGGGGGCTACACCTTC. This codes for CSARTGGYTF.

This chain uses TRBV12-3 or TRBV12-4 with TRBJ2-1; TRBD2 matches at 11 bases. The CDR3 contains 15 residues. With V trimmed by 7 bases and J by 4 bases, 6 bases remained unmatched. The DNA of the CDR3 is TGTGCCAGCACCGATCTAGCGGGGGGATACAATGAGCAGTTCTTC. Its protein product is CASTDLAGGYNEQFF.